This T cell receptor (beta chain) is drawn from a study of CD8+ T cells in alopecia areata (dated by TCRdb to the late 2010s). In terms of the full investigation: The treated patients took part in an open-label pilot trial in which moderate-to-severe alopecia areata was treated with oral tofacitinib at 5 to 10 mg twice daily. Patients received tofacitinib for 6 to 18 months and were then followed off drug for 6 months to check for delayed response and recurrence. For the treated patients, the SALT score, which quantifies what percentage of scalp surface area is affected, served as the measure of disease severity. The study used high-throughput TCRbeta sequencing to examine T cell clonal expansion in alopecia areata, in both the C3H/HeJ mouse model and human patients. In humans, TCRbeta sequencing was performed on scalp tissue and on sorted CD4+ and CD8+ peripheral blood T cells from healthy controls and from patients with patchy or totalis/universalis alopecia areata. Tofacitinib-treated patients had biopsies at baseline and at 4 and 24 weeks of treatment, with a later scalp biopsy in several patients. Clonality in the scalp was compared among normal scalp (n=4), patchy alopecia areata scalp (n=8), and alopecia totalis/universalis scalp (n=8). The RNA source kit depended on sample type: the PAXgene miRNA kit for fixed scalp, the miRNeasy kit for PBMCs, and the RNeasy kit for mouse skin. Amplification of TCRbeta CDR3 regions was done by immunoSEQ multiplex PCR using 35 Vbeta forward primers and 13 Jbeta reverse primers.

Libraries were built with the immunoSEQ multiplex PCR assay. For TCR sequencing, RNA was extracted from every sample and reverse transcribed into cDNA to serve as template. First-strand cDNA was synthesized with SuperScript III using a 2:1 mix of oligo-dT and random hexamers. A synthetic immune receptor repertoire was used to gauge amplification bias, and whatever bias remained was removed computationally. The published analysis was carried out like this. Raw reads were preprocessed for error removal, and CDR3 was defined according to IMGT conventions as running from the conserved cysteine to phenylalanine. Clonality was calculated as 1 minus Shannon entropy normalized by log2 of the number of productive unique TCRs. Whether each scalp clone was CD4 or CD8 was inferred by checking scalp TCRbeta sequences against the CD4 and CD8 repertoires from sorted blood. The table comes from immuneACCESS by way of TCRdb, which keeps in-frame sequences with V and J called. Part of the clones is missing from these tables; in studies checked, under half for an unresolved V gene and the rest for unknown reasons. V, J and clone size are taken as reported in that table, and D and trimming were inferred from the DNA itself. The sample table holds 95,000 to 120,000 clones, of which around three fifths were seen once. The biggest ten clones account for about 3.4% of the sample.

What the study reported, not specific to this receptor: Higher clonality and more expanded CD8+ clones were observed in lesional scalp than in normal scalp, particularly in alopecia totalis/universalis, a finding suggestive of antigenic drive. Unlike mouse skin, which is dominated by gammadelta T cells, normal human skin has resident alphabeta T cells that are also sequenced, and this complicates analysis of the scalp TCR repertoire. Because the treated cohort was small and included a single nonresponder, larger studies are needed to assess links between baseline CD8+ expansion and response. Shared TCR sequences between patients were less evident than in mice, which may be partly attributable to HLA diversity in the patient population. During tofacitinib treatment, many expanded lesional clones remained in scalp and blood, and this persistence may partly explain relapse after treatment is stopped. With tofacitinib, both scalp clonality and the number of expanded CD8+ clones among the top 100 scalp clones went down significantly.

What the time point label conveys for this sample: about 25 weeks on oral tofacitinib. The treatment or condition label here, explained by the study, means: oral pan-JAK inhibitor, 5-10 mg twice daily. Lesional scalp punch biopsies and peripheral blood were collected from alopecia areata patients. PBMCs were separated by density centrifugation and stained for CD3, CD4 and CD8, after which CD4+ and CD8+ T cells were sorted on a FACSAria. This clone appeared a single time. Its antigen remains unidentified. Base qualities are not at hand, and no much larger clone is one base apart. The CDR3 runs 15 residues from the cysteine to the phenylalanine. This entry keeps only the CDR3 DNA: 45 bases, framed from base 1. The germline V gene encodes CDR1 LGHNA and CDR2 YSLEER. V is shortened by 6 bases, J by 1 base, and the region joining them spans 15 bases.

This receptor was identified in a human donor with alopecia areata. Source: CD4+ T cells sorted from blood, taken at week 24, from a patient treated with tofacitinib. This chain joins TRBV4-3 to TRBJ1-2; confidence is insufficient to name the D gene. The bases are TGCGCCAGCAGTCCAATTACAAACAATAACTATGGCTACACCTTC. It is translated as CASSPITNNNYGYTF.